These 8 T cell receptor beta chains share one sample of origin, sequenced in a study of response to subunit inactivated influenza vaccine. In TCRdb, the RT-PCR reads were re-called with MiXCR into one record per CDR3 protein. In the table there are 610,000 or so distinct CDR3 sequences, 11% to 15% of which are singletons. Sample: PBMCs from blood, taken about 12 days after vaccination. The receptors derive from a man aged 50 to 59 who received an inactivated influenza vaccine.

The CDR3 reads CASYALAGAYNEQFF. The CDR3, as DNA: TGCGCCAGCTACGCTTTAGCGGGAGCCTACAATGAGCAGTTCTTC. The chain links TRBV5-1 to TRBJ2-1; 9 nucleotides agree with TRBD2. This CDR3 has 15 residues. Trimming at V came to 7 bases and at J to 2 bases, leaving 7 bases not matched to a gene. Germline CDR1 SGHRS, CDR2 YFSETQ.

The chain employs TRBV5-1 and TRBJ2-2; a possible D gene is TRBD1 (6 bases). Trimming took off 4 bases at V and 3 bases at J, with 22 bases between the two ends. Germline V lookup: CDR1 SGHRS, CDR2 YFSETQ. The CDR3 covers 18 residues. The CDR3 region is CASSTRPGGHPYTGELFF. CDR3 coding DNA: TGCGCCAGCAGCACGCGGCCTGGGGGACACCCCTACACCGGGGAGCTGTTTTTT.

The chain couples TRBV30 to TRBJ2-1, with a weak D call TRBD1 (5 bases). The CDR3 runs to 14 residues. V was trimmed by 5 bases and J by 0 bases, leaving 11 bases between them. Per germline, CDR1 GTSNPN and CDR2 SVGIG (reference sequence). The CDR3, as DNA: TGTGCCTGGGCCGCAGGGATCTCCTACAATGAGCAGTTCTTC. Protein sequence: CAWAAGISYNEQFF.

This clonotype was observed many times. The chain is built from TRBV12-3 or TRBV12-4 and TRBJ2-2; D call uncertain. CDR3 length equals 13 residues. Trimming took off 2 bases at V and 1 base at J, with 2 bases between the two ends. CDR3 nucleotides: TGTGCCAGCAGTTTACTGAACACCGGGGAGCTGTTTTTT. The encoded protein is CASSLLNTGELFF.

This clonotype was counted only a few times. V is TRBV20-1 and J is TRBJ2-3; 12 nucleotides line up with TRBD2. CDR3 size: 16 residues. The trim removed 6 bases at V and 0 bases at J, leaving 7 bases unmatched. Germline V gene lookup returns CDR1 DFQATT and CDR2 SNEGSKA (reference sequence). As DNA, the CDR3 is TGCAGTGCCCAGACTAGCGGGAGCCCTAGCACAGATACGCAGTATTTT. The encoded protein is CSAQTSGSPSTDTQYF.

This rearrangement joins TRBV15 to TRBJ1-1; D is ambiguous. V lost 6 bases, J lost 0 bases, and 11 bases lay in between. Germline V gene data show CDR1 as LNHNV and CDR2 as YYDKDF (reference sequence). The CDR3 sequence is 14 residues long. DNA of the CDR3: TGTGCCACCAGAGCCCCCGCTTTGAACACTGAAGCTTTCTTT. The encoded protein is CATRAPALNTEAFF.

This clonotype was counted at least ten times. The J gene is TRBJ2-7, the V gene TRBV28; D possibly uses TRBD1 or TRBD2 (5 bases each). Germline CDR1 MDHEN, CDR2 SYDVKM. Deletions cut 6 bases from V and 1 base from J, with 16 bases between. This CDR3 region has 15 residues. CDR3 residues: CASRPPGRFSYEQYF. CDR3 coding DNA: TGTGCCAGCAGACCACCGGGACGGTTTTCCTACGAGCAGTACTTC.

V is TRBV4-1 and J is TRBJ2-7; 8 bases line up with TRBD2. Germline trimming cut 3 bases from V and 0 bases from J; bases unmatched to any gene: 7. The CDR3 has 16 amino acids. Germline V gene lookup returns CDR1 MGHRA and CDR2 YSYEKL. CDR3 nucleotide sequence: TGCGCCAGCAGCCAGCGGCGGGGGGCCGACTCCTACGAGCAGTACTTC. It specifies CASSQRRGADSYEQYF.